This T cell receptor beta chain is drawn from a study of early T cells in non-severe SARS-CoV-2 infection. Study-wide background: The study sequenced bulk RNA from unsorted whole blood, with chains unpaired.

Individual cDNA molecules were tagged with unique molecular identifiers. Using its own MiXCR run on the 5' RACE reads, TCRdb lists one record per CDR3 protein. This sample has 60,000 or so distinct CDR3 sequences, with around 10% found just once. This clonotype was counted a few times. Antigen: not known. Study-level points and caveats: Lookups in VDJdb leaned toward anti-spike CD8 responses and missed private and CD4 specificities.

V was trimmed by 7 bases and J by 1 base, leaving 14 bases between them. The CDR3 loop spans 14 amino acids. Per germline, CDR1 SGHTA and CDR2 FQGNSA. The V and J genes are TRBV7-2 and TRBJ2-7, with D unresolved. The origin of this receptor is an adult who was a healthcare worker with PCR-confirmed SARS-CoV-2 infection or an uninfected control (not recorded which). Sequencing input: whole blood. The CDR3 loop reads CASTQFGGSYEQYF. The CDR3 bases are TGTGCCAGCACCCAGTTTGGCGGATCCTACGAGCAGTACTTC.